This TCR beta chain derives from a study of CD8 T cells in Susac syndrome. Blood CD8+ and CD4+ T cells underwent high-throughput TCR beta sequencing. The multiple sclerosis controls were treatment-naive patients with relapsing-remitting disease that was stable or active. Negative isolation yielded CD8+ and CD4+ T cells; FACS enriched TEMRA cells. Germline V gene sequence: CDR1 LGHNA, CDR2 YNFKEQ. V was cut by 3 bases and J by 6 bases, with 9 bases left in between. The CDR3 contains 12 residues. RNA totalling about 0.45 to 1 ug underwent reverse transcription with random hexamers. Amplification of TCR beta CDR3 used immunoSEQ multiplex PCR across 54 Vbeta and 13 Jbeta. Via MiXCR, TCRdb re-called the immunoSEQ multiplex PCR reads, giving one row per CDR3 protein. The sample carries over 150,000 distinct CDR3 sequences, approximately 94% recorded once.

Input material: CD4+ T cells from PBMCs. The clonotype comes from a human donor with multiple sclerosis. The rearrangement joins TRBV4-2 to TRBJ2-7; D uncertain. The CDR3 DNA reads TGTGCCAGCAGCCAGTACTCGGGCGAGCAGTACTTC. Protein product: CASSQYSGEQYF.